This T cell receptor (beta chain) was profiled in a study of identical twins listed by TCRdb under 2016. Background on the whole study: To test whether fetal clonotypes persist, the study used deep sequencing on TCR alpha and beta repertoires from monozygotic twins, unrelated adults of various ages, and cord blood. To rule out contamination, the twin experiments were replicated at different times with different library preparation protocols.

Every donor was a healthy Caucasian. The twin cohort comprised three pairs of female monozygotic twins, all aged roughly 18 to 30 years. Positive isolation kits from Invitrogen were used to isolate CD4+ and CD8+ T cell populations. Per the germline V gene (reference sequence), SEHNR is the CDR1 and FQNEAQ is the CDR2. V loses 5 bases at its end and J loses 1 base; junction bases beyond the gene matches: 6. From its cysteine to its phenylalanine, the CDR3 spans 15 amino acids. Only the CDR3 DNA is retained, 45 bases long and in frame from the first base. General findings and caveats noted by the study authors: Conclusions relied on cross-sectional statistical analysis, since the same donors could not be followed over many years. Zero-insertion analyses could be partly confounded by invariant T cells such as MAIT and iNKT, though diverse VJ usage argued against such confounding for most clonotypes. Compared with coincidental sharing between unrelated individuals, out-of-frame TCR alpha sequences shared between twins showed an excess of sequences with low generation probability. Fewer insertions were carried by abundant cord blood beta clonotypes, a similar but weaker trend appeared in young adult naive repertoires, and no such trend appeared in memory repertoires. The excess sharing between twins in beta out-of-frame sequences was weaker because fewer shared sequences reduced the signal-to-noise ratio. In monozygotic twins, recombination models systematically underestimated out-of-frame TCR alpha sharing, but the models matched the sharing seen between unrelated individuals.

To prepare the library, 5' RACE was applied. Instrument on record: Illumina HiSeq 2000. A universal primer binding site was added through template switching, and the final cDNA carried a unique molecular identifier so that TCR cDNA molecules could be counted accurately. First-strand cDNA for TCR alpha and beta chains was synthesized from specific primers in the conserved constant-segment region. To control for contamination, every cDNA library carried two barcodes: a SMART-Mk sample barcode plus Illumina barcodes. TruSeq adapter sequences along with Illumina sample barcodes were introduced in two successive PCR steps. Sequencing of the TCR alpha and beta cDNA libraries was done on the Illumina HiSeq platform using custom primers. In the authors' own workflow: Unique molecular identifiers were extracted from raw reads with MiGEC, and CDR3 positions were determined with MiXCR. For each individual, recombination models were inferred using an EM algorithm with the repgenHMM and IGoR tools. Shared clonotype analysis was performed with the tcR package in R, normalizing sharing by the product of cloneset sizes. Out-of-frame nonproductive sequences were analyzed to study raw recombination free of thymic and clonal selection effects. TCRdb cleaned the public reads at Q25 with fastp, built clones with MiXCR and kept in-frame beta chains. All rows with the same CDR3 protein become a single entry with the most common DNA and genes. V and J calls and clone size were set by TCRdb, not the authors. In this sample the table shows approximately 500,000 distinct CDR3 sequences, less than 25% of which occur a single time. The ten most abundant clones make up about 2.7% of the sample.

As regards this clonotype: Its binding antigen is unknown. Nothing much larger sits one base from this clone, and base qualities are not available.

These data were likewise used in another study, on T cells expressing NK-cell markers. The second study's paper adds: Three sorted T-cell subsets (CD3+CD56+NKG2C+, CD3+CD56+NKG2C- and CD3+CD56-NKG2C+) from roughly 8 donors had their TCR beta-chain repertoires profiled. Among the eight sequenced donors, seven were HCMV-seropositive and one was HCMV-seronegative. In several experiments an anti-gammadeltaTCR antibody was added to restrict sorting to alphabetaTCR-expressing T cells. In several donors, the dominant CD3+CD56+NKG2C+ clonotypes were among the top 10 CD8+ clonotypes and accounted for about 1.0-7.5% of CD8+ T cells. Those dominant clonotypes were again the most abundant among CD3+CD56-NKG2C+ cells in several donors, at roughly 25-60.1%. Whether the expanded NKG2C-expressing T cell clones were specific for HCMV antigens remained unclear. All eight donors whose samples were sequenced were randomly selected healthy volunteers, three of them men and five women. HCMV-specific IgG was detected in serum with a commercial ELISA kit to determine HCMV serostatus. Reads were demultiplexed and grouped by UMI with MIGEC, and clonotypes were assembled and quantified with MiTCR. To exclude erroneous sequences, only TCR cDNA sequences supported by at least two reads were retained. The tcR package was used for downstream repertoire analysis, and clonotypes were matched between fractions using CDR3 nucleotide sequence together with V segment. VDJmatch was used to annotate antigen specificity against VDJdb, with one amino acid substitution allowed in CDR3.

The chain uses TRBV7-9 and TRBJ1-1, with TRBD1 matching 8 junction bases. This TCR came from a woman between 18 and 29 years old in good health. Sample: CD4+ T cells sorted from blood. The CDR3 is CASSPRQGSNTEAFF. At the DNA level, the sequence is TGTGCCAGCAGCCCACGACAGGGGTCGAACACTGAAGCTTTCTTT. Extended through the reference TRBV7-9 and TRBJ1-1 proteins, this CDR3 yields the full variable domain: DTGVSQNPRHKITKRGQNVTFRCDPISEHNRLYWYRQTLGQGPEFLTYFQNEAQLEKSRLLSDRFSAERPKGSFSTLEIQRTEQGDSAMYLCASSPRQGSNTEAFFGQGTRLTVV.